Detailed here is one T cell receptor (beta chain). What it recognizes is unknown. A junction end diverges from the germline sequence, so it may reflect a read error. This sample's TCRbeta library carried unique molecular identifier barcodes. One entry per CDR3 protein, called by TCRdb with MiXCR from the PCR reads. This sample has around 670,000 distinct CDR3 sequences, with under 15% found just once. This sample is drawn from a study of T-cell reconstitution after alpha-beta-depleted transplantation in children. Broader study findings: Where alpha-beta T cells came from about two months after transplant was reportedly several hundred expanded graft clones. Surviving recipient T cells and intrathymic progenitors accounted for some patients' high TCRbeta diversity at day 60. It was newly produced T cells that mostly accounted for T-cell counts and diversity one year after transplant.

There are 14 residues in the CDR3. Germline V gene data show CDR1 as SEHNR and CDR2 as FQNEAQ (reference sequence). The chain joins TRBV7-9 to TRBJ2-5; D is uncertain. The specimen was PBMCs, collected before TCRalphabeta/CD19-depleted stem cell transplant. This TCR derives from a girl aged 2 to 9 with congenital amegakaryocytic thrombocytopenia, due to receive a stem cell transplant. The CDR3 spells CTSSFGEYQETQYF. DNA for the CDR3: TGTACCAGCAGCTTCGGCGAGTACCAAGAGACCCAGTACTTC.